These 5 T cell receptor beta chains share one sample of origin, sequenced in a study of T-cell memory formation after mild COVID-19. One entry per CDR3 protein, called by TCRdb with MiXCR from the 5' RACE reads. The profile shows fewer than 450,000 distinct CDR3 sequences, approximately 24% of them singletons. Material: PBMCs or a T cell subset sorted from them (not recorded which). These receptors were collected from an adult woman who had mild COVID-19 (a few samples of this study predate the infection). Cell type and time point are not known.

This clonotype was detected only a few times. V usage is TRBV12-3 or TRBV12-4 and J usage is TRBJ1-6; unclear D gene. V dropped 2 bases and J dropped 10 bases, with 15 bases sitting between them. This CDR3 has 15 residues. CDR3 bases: TGTGCCAGCAGTTTACTGGACGCCAGAGAATCACCCCTCCACTTT. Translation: CASSLLDARESPLHF.

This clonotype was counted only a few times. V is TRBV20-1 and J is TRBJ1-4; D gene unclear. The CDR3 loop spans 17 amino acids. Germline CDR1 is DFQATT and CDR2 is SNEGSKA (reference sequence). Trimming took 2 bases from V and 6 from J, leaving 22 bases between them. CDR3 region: CSARPPPLGRFDEKLFF. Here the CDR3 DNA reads TGCAGTGCTAGACCTCCCCCTTTAGGTAGATTCGATGAAAAACTGTTTTTT.

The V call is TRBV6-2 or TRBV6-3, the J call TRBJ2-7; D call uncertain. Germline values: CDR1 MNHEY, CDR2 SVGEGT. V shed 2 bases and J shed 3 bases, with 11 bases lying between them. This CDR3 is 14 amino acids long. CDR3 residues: CASSYLDWGYEQYF. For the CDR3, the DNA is TGTGCCAGCAGTTACCTCGACTGGGGCTACGAGCAGTACTTC.

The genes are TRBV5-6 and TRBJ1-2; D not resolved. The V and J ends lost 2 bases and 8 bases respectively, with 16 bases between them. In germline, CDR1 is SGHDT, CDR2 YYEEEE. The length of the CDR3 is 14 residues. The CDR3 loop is CASSFKLGPDGYTF. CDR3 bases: TGTGCCAGCAGCTTCAAGCTCGGGCCGGACGGCTACACCTTC. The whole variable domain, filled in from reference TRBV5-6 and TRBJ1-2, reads DAGVTQSPTHLIKTRGQQVTLRCSPKSGHDTVSWYQQALGQGPQFIFQYYEEEERQRGNFPDRFSGHQFPNYSSELNVNALLLGDSALYLCASSFKLGPDGYTFGSGTRLTVV.

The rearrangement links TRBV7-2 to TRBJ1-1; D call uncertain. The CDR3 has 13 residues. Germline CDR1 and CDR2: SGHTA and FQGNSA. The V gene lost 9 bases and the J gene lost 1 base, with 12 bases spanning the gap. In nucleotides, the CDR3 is TGTGCCAGTTTGGCGGCCCAGAACACTGAAGCTTTCTTT. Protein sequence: CASLAAQNTEAFF.